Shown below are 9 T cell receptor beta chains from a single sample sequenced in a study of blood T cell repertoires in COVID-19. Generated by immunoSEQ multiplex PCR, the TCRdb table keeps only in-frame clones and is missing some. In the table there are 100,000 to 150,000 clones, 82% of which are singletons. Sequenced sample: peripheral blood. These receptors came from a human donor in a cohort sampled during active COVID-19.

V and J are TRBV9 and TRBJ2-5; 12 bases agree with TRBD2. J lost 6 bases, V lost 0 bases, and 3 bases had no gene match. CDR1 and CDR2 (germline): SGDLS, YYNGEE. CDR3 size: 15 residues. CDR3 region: CASSVASGGAQTQYF. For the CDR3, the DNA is TGTGCCAGCAGCGTAGCTAGCGGGGGGGCGCAGACCCAGTACTTC.

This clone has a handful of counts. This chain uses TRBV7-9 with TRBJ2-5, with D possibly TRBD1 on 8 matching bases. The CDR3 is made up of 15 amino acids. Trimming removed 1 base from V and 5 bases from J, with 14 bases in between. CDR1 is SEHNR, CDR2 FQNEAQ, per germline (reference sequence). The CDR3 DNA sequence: TGTGCCAGCAGCTTAGTCGGACAGGGAGGGGAGACCCAGTACTTC. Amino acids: CASSLVGQGGETQYF.

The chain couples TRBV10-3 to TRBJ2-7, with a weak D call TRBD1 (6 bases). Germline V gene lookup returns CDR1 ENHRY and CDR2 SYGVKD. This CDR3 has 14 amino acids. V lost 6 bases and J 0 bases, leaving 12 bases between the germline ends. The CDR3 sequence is CAISRDTSSYEQYF. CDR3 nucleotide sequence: TGTGCCATCAGCAGGGACACAAGCTCCTACGAGCAGTACTTC.

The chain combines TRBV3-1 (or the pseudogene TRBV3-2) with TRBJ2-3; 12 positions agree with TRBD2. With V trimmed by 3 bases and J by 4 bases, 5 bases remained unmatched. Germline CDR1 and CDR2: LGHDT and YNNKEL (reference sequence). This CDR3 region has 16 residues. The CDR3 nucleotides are TGTGCCAGCAGCCAGCTAGCGGGGGGGCCGTCAGATACGCAGTATTTT. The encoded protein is CASSQLAGGPSDTQYF.

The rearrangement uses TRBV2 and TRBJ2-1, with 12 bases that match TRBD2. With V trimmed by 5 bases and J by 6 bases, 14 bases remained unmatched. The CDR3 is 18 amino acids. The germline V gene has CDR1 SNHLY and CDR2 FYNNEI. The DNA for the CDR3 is TGTGCCAGCAGTTCGCGCACTATTAGACTAGCGGGGGCCAATGAGCAGTTCTTC. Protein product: CASSSRTIRLAGANEQFF.

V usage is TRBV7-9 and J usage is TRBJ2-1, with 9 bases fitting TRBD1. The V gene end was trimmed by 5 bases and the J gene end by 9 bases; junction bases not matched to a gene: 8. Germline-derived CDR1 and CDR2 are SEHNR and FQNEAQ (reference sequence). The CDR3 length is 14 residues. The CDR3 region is CASSPRDRDIEQFF. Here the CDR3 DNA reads TGTGCCAGCAGCCCAAGGGACAGGGACATTGAGCAGTTCTTC.

The CDR3 coding sequence is TGTGCCAGCAGTTTCGGCGGGTGGAATGAGCAGTTCTTC. Its translation: CASSFGGWNEQFF. The chain has TRBV12-3 or TRBV12-4 and TRBJ2-1; a weak D match, TRBD2 (5 bases). The V and J ends lost 3 bases and 7 bases respectively, with 10 bases between them. This CDR3 has 13 residues.

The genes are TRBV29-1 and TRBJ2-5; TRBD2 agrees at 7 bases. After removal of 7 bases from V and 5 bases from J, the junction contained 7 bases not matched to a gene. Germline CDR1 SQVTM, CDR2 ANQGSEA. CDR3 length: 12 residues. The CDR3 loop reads CSGKTGRETQYF. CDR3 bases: TGCAGCGGTAAAACCGGGAGGGAGACCCAGTACTTC.

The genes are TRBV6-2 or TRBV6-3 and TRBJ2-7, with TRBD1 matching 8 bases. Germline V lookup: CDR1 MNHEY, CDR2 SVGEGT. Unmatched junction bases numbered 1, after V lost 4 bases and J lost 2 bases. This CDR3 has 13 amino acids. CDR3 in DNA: TGTGCCAGCAGTTCACAGGGGGCCTACGAGCAGTACTTC. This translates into CASSSQGAYEQYF.